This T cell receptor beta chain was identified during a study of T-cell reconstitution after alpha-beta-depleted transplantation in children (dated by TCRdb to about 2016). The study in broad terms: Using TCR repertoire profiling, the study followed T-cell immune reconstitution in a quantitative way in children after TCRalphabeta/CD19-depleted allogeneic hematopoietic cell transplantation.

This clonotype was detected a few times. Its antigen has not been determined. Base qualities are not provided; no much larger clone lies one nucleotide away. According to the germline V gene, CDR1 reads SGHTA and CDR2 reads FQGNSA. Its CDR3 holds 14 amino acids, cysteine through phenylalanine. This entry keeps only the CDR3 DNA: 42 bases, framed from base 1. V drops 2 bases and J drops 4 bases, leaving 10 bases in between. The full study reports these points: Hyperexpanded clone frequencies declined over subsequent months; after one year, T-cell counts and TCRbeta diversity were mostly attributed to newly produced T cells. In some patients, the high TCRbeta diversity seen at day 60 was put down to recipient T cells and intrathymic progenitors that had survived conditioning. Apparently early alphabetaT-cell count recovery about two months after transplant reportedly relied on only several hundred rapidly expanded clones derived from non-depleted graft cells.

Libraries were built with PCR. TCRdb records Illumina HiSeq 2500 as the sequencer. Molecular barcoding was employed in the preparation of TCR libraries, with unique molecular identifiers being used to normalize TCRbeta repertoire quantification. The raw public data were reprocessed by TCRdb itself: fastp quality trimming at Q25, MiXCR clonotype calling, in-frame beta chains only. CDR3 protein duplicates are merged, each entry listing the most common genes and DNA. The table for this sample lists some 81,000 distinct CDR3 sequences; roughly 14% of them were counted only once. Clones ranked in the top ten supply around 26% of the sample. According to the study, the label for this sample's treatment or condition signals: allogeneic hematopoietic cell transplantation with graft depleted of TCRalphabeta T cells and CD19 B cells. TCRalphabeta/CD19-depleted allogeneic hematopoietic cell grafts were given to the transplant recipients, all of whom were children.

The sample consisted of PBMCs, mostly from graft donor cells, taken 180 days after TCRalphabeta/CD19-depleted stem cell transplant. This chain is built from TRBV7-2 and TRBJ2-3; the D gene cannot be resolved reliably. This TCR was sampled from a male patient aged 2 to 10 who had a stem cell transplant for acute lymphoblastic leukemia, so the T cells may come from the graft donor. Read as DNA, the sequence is TGTGCCAGCAGCTTATTGGGGAACGCAGATACGCAGTATTTT. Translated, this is CASSLLGNADTQYF. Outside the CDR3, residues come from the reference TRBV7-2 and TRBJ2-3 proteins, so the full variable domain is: GAGVSQSPSNKVTEKGKDVELRCDPISGHTALYWYRQSLGQGLEFLIYFQGNSAPDKSGLPSDRFSAERTGGSVSTLTIQRTQQEDSAVYLCASSLLGNADTQYFGPGTRLTVL.